This TCR beta chain is from a study of blood T cell repertoires in COVID-19. The CDR3 consists of 15 residues. Per germline, CDR1 SEHNR and CDR2 FQNEAQ (reference sequence). The V and J ends lost 2 bases and 4 bases respectively, with 11 bases between them. Libraries were prepared by immunoSEQ multiplex PCR; TCRdb keeps only in-frame clonotypes and omits some of them. The profile covers about 80,000 clones, with around 76% appearing a single time and roughly 15% taken by the ten largest. The chain links TRBV7-9 to TRBJ1-4, with no clear D. The sequenced material came from peripheral blood. The receptor's source is a human donor in a cohort sampled during active COVID-19. The chain's CDR3 is CASSLLSVLNEKLFF. CDR3 nucleotides: TGTGCCAGCAGCTTATTGTCGGTCCTTAATGAAAAACTGTTTTTT.